Each of the 28 T cell receptor beta chains below was sequenced from the same sample in a study of blood T cell repertoires in COVID-19. The method was immunoSEQ multiplex PCR; TCRdb's version includes in-frame clones alone and lacks a portion of them. The sample shows about 260,000 clones, more than 85% of them seen only once. Input material: peripheral blood. The receptors were sampled from a young adult with COVID-19, enrolled during active disease.

V gene TRBV4-1 combines with J gene TRBJ1-3; tentatively, D is TRBD1 (6 bases). Germline CDR1 is MGHRA and CDR2 is YSYEKL. The CDR3 covers 14 residues. With 4 bases removed from V and 0 bases from J, the gap between germline ends came to 7 bases. The CDR3 region is CASSPGHSGNTIYF. CDR3 nucleotide sequence: TGCGCCAGCAGCCCGGGACACTCTGGAAACACCATATATTTT.

The V gene is TRBV19, the J gene TRBJ2-3; TRBD2 aligns across 13 bases. V dropped 7 bases and J dropped 4; count of bases not matched to a gene: 11. Germline CDR1 is LNHDA and CDR2 is SQIVND (reference sequence). The CDR3 sequence is 17 residues long. The CDR3 here is CASTLRGLAGRSDTQYF. CDR3 bases: TGTGCCAGTACCCTCCGGGGACTAGCGGGAAGATCAGATACGCAGTATTTT.

The chain employs TRBV11-2 and TRBJ2-1; 13 bases map to TRBD2. V was pared by 1 base and J by 7 bases, with 13 bases of the junction left unmatched. The V gene's germline CDR1 is SGHAT and CDR2 FQNNGV. This CDR3 has 19 residues. The CDR3 DNA is TGTGCCAGCAGCTTAGGGCCTCGGACTAGCGGGAGCGTTGCGAATGAGCAGTTCTTC. It encodes CASSLGPRTSGSVANEQFF.

The chain combines TRBV2 with TRBJ1-1; 7 bases are shared with TRBD1. Germline CDR1 is SNHLY and CDR2 is FYNNEI. This CDR3 is built from 14 residues. Trimming took 5 bases from V and 0 from J; bases not matched to a gene: 3. Here the CDR3 reads CASSWDSMNTEAFF. DNA of the CDR3: TGTGCCAGCAGTTGGGACAGCATGAACACTGAAGCTTTCTTT.

This clone occurred a few times. The chain carries TRBV5-4 and TRBJ2-7, with TRBD2 matching 9 bases. Looked up from germline, CDR1 is SGHNT and CDR2 is YYREEE (reference sequence). This CDR3 has 13 residues. Losses at the gene ends were 6 bases for V and 5 bases for J; bases not matched to a gene: 6. The CDR3 DNA sequence: TGTGCCAGCAATCAAGCGGGAGGTCACGAGCAGTACTTC. Translated, it gives CASNQAGGHEQYF.

The chain recombines TRBV7-2 with TRBJ1-2; tentative D call: TRBD1 (5 bases). Germline values: CDR1 SGHTA, CDR2 FQGNSA. Trimming left V 3 bases short and J 4 bases short, with 9 bases between. The CDR3 loop spans 13 amino acids. The CDR3 region has the DNA TGTGCCAGCAGCTTCGACAGTCTCTATGGCTACACCTTC. Translation: CASSFDSLYGYTF.

The chain recombines TRBV4-3 with TRBJ2-3; 8 bases map to TRBD2. Germline V lookup: CDR1 LGHNA, CDR2 YSLEER. Trimming removed 4 bases from V and 3 bases from J; junction bases left unmatched: 3. The CDR3 loop spans 14 amino acids. The CDR3 sequence: CASSRGTSTDTQYF. In nucleotides, the CDR3 is TGCGCCAGCAGCCGGGGGACTAGTACAGATACGCAGTATTTT.

The V gene is TRBV11-2, the J gene TRBJ2-3, with D hard to call. Trimming shortened V by 1 base and J by 4 bases, and 12 bases separated the two germline ends. CDR1 SGHAT and CDR2 FQNNGV come from the germline V gene. The CDR3 contains 15 residues. The CDR3, as DNA: TGTGCCAGCAGCTTAGCCCCAGCGCGCGCAGATACGCAGTATTTT. This translates into CASSLAPARADTQYF.

The chain uses TRBV27 and TRBJ2-2; 8 positions agree with TRBD1. After removal of 5 bases from V and 6 bases from J, the junction contained 5 bases not matched to a gene. Germline CDR1 is MNHEY and CDR2 is SMNVEV (reference sequence). The CDR3 is 14 residues long. The CDR3 is CASSGQGLAGELFF. In DNA, the CDR3 is TGTGCCAGCAGTGGACAGGGCCTGGCCGGGGAGCTGTTTTTT.

The genes are TRBV5-4 and TRBJ2-3; TRBD1 might be the D (6 bases). The germline V and J ends were trimmed by 4 bases and 2 bases, with 14 bases remaining between them. The CDR3 sequence is 15 residues long. The germline V gene encodes CDR1 SGHNT and CDR2 YYREEE (reference sequence). CDR3: CASSLQGFPTDTQYF. The CDR3 region has the DNA TGTGCCAGCAGCCTCCAGGGGTTCCCCACAGATACGCAGTATTTT.

The chain recombines TRBV11-2 with TRBJ2-7; the match to TRBD2 covers 7 bases. The length of the CDR3 is 13 residues. Germline CDR1 SGHAT, CDR2 FQNNGV. V lost 5 bases, J lost 5 bases, and 6 bases stayed unmatched. This chain's CDR3 is CASSPWAGDEQYF. In DNA form, the CDR3 reads TGTGCCAGCAGCCCCTGGGCGGGAGACGAGCAGTACTTC. Complete variable domain (other parts from reference TRBV11-2 and TRBJ2-7): EAGVAQSPRYKIIEKRQSVAFWCNPISGHATLYWYQQILGQGPKLLIQFQNNGVVDDSQLPKDRFSAERLKGVDSTLKIQPAKLEDSAVYLCASSPWAGDEQYFGPGTRLTVT.

With regard to this clone: Other DNA sequences within the sample encode an identical CDR3. This sequence joins TRBV24-1 and TRBJ1-4; 8 bases match TRBD1. V trimming: 2 bases; J trimming: 4 bases; junction bases outside the gene matches: 5. CDR3 length: 16 amino acids. The germline V gene encodes CDR1 KGHDR and CDR2 SFDVKD. CDR3 DNA: TGTGCCACCAGTGATTCCTCGACAGGGGATAATGAAAAACTGTTTTTT. Its protein product is CATSDSSTGDNEKLFF.

The chain joins TRBV11-2 to TRBJ2-7; D uncertain. The CDR3 extends over 13 amino acids. The V end was cut by 3 bases, the J end by 3 bases, with 9 bases between. CDR1 and CDR2 (germline): SGHAT, FQNNGV. As DNA, the CDR3 is TGTGCCAGCAGCTTTGAGACTTACTACGAGCAGTACTTC. It yields the protein CASSFETYYEQYF.

This chain joins TRBV29-1 and TRBJ1-2; D may be TRBD1 (5 bases). Trimming stripped 2 bases from V and 4 bases from J, with 20 bases between. This CDR3 contains 16 residues. Germline lookup yields CDR1 SQVTM and CDR2 ANQGSEA. DNA for the CDR3: TGCAGCGTTGAACCAACGACAGAGTTCGAGACCTATGGCTACACCTTC. This gives the protein CSVEPTTEFETYGYTF.

The sample holds one count of this clone. The chain joins TRBV30 to TRBJ2-3, with TRBD1 matching 7 bases. CDR1 GTSNPN and CDR2 SVGIG come from the germline V gene (reference sequence). The CDR3 runs 15 residues. V shed 1 base, J shed 4 bases, and the junction held 8 bases outside the gene matches. The DNA of the CDR3 is TGTGCCTGGAGTGGGGGACAGACGAAGGCAGATACGCAGTATTTT. Residues: CAWSGGQTKADTQYF. The entire variable domain, with the rest obtained from reference TRBV30 and TRBJ2-3, is as follows: SQTIHQWPATLVQPVGSPLSLECTVEGTSNPNLYWYRQAAGRGLQLLFYSVGIGQISSEVPQNLSASRPQDRQFILSSKKLLLSDSGFYLCAWSGGQTKADTQYFGPGTRLTVL.

CDR3 in amino acids: CASSQGGNTGELFF. Here the CDR3 DNA reads TGTGCCAGCAGCCAGGGGGGGAACACCGGGGAGCTGTTTTTT. This chain links TRBV5-6 with TRBJ2-2, with TRBD1 as a possible D gene (7 bases). Trimming left V 4 bases short and J 1 base short, with 8 bases between. The CDR3 sequence is 14 residues long. The V gene's germline CDR1 is SGHDT and CDR2 YYEEEE. The full variable domain, rest sourced from reference TRBV5-6 and TRBJ2-2, is DAGVTQSPTHLIKTRGQQVTLRCSPKSGHDTVSWYQQALGQGPQFIFQYYEEEERQRGNFPDRFSGHQFPNYSSELNVNALLLGDSALYLCASSQGGNTGELFFGEGSRLTVL.

This clone was observed once. This chain links TRBV10-1 with TRBJ2-7; D might be TRBD2 (6 bases). The germline CDR1 and CDR2 sequences are WNHNN and SYGVQD (reference sequence). V lost 2 bases to trimming and J lost 6 bases, with 14 bases between them. CDR3 size: 14 residues. This CDR3 reads CASSEEVAGSEQYF. CDR3 bases: TGCGCCAGCAGTGAGGAAGTGGCGGGGTCCGAGCAGTACTTC.

This clone was seen just once. V and J are TRBV7-9 and TRBJ2-1, with D uncertain. The germline V gene encodes CDR1 SEHNR and CDR2 FQNEAQ (reference sequence). The V and J ends lost 8 bases and 6 bases respectively, with 11 bases between them. The CDR3 totals 12 residues. The CDR3 DNA reads TGTGCCAGCGAGGCTAGAGGCAATGAGCAGTTCTTC. Its protein is CASEARGNEQFF.

V is TRBV7-2 and J is TRBJ2-1; 14 bases fit TRBD2. V lost 1 base to trimming and J lost 6 bases; unmatched junction nucleotides: 2. Germline V CDR1 and CDR2: SGHTA, FQGNSA. The CDR3 sequence is 16 residues long. The CDR3 spells CASSLGGTSGSNEQFF. CDR3 nucleotides: TGTGCCAGCAGCTTAGGGGGGACTAGCGGGAGCAATGAGCAGTTCTTC.

The J gene is TRBJ2-1, the V gene TRBV7-2; D possibly corresponds to TRBD2 (5 bases). Germline V gene sequence: CDR1 SGHTA, CDR2 FQGNSA. The V end lost 4 bases, the J end lost 6 bases, and 10 bases lay between the germline ends. This CDR3 spans 13 amino acids. As DNA, the CDR3 is TGTGCCAGCAGCTCTGGAGGAGGCAATGAGCAGTTCTTC. It is translated as CASSSGGGNEQFF.

The chain links TRBV19 to TRBJ2-1; 10 nucleotides agree with TRBD2. CDR1 and CDR2 from the germline V gene are LNHDA and SQIVND (reference sequence). The CDR3 runs 17 residues. V lost 5 bases and J lost 0; bases outside the gene matches: 7. CDR3 DNA sequence: TGTGCCAGTAGTCCGGGGACTAGCGCGAGCTCCTACAATGAGCAGTTCTTC. Protein product: CASSPGTSASSYNEQFF.

The rearrangement uses TRBV19 and TRBJ1-6; D is perhaps TRBD1 (6 bases). This CDR3 spans 15 amino acids. Germline CDR1 and CDR2: LNHDA and SQIVND (reference sequence). Deletions cut 6 bases from V and 6 bases from J, with 15 bases between. The CDR3 is CASSETQGSNSPLHF. The CDR3 coding sequence is TGTGCCAGTAGCGAAACACAGGGATCTAATTCACCCCTCCACTTT.

The gene calls are TRBV4-1 and TRBJ1-5, with 7 bases identical to TRBD1. Germline assignment: CDR1 MGHRA and CDR2 YSYEKL. The CDR3 covers 16 residues. Unmatched junction bases numbered 11, after V lost 3 bases and J lost 6 bases. The chain's CDR3 is CASSHPATGSSQPQHF. The CDR3 DNA follows: TGCGCCAGCAGCCACCCCGCGACAGGGTCGAGTCAGCCCCAGCATTTT.

This clone has a single count. The rearrangement joins TRBV20-1 to TRBJ2-7; possible D gene TRBD2, 5 bases. The germline CDR1 and CDR2 sequences are DFQATT and SNEGSKA (reference sequence). Trimming left V 4 bases short and J 3 bases short, with 7 bases between. This CDR3 is 11 amino acids long. CDR3 sequence: CSANRGYEQYF. The CDR3 DNA sequence: TGCAGTGCTAACCGGGGCTACGAGCAGTACTTC.

The V call is TRBV20-1, the J call TRBJ2-1; D gene uncertain. The CDR3 is 10 residues long. Trimming stripped 7 bases from V and 12 bases from J, with 13 bases between. Germline CDR1 and CDR2: DFQATT and SNEGSKA (reference sequence). CDR3 sequence reads: CSVGSHMQFF. In DNA, the CDR3 is TGCAGTGTCGGGTCCCATATGCAGTTCTTC.

This clone was recorded only once. The rearrangement joins TRBV6-5 to TRBJ1-1; the match to TRBD1 covers 7 bases. Germline CDR1 and CDR2: MNHEY and SVGAGI. V shed 4 bases, J shed 9 bases, and the junction held 8 bases outside the gene matches. The CDR3 consists of 13 residues. The CDR3 coding sequence is TGTGCCAGCAGTTTGCCGGGACAGTCTAAAGCTTTCTTT. Its protein is CASSLPGQSKAFF.

The chain links TRBV29-1 to TRBJ2-3; TRBD2 agrees at 7 bases. The CDR3 has 14 residues. Germline V gene data show CDR1 as SQVTM and CDR2 as ANQGSEA. V lost 7 bases to trimming and J lost 4 bases; unmatched junction nucleotides: 11. The chain's CDR3 is CSAGRELAADTQYF. Written as DNA, the CDR3 is TGCAGCGCTGGGAGGGAATTAGCGGCAGATACGCAGTATTTT.

The chain carries TRBV7-9 and TRBJ2-7; 7 nucleotides agree with TRBD2. The CDR3 has 14 residues. Germline trimming cut 3 bases from V and 2 bases from J; bases unmatched to any gene: 4. Germline V CDR1 and CDR2: SEHNR, FQNEAQ (reference sequence). This CDR3 is CASSFVGGTYEQYF. The CDR3 DNA reads TGTGCCAGCAGCTTTGTCGGGGGGACCTACGAGCAGTACTTC.